The rows below give T cell receptor beta chains drawn from one sample of a study of control samples from healthy donors and cancer patients. Produced via immunoSEQ multiplex PCR; TCRdb's table is partial and in-frame only. This sample has 110,000 or so clones; around 87% occur once, and the top ten carry 9% to 14%. Sequenced material: blood. The receptor set was obtained from a man aged 30 to 39 in good health. Each CDR3 is given with its conserved first and last residue. The D gene is left open where the match is weak. Size is omitted from some rows. Given values are once, few, many or a class for expanded clones.

.	TRBV2	TRBJ1-4	.	CASKTELFNEKLFF	TGTGCCAGCAAAACGGAATTATTTAATGAAAAACTGTTTTTT
.	TRBV4-1	TRBJ2-7	.	CASSRPGQYEQYF	TGCGCCAGCAGCCGCCCCGGACAGTACGAGCAGTACTTC
.	TRBV29-1	TRBJ1-1	.	CSVEDLVLNTEAFF	TGCAGCGTTGAAGATCTGGTCCTGAACACTGAAGCTTTCTTT
once	TRBV18	TRBJ1-1	.	CASSTGQNTEAFF	TGTGCCAGCTCAACGGGACAGAACACTGAAGCTTTCTTT
few	TRBV3-1/TRBV3-2	TRBJ1-4	.	CASSSSGNEKLFF	TGTGCCAGCAGCTCGTCGGGTAATGAAAAACTGTTTTTT
.	TRBV23-1	TRBJ1-2	.	CASSQAVVGAPDTNYGYTF	TGCGCCAGCAGTCAAGCAGTCGTGGGGGCACCTGATACGAACTATGGCTACACCTTC
.	TRBV6-5	TRBJ1-4	.	CASSYLGDRGEKLFF	TGTGCCAGCAGTTACCTAGGGGATCGGGGTGAAAAACTGTTTTTT
.	TRBV20-1	TRBJ1-6	TRBD1	CSASGSAWGQGGVSPLHF	TGCAGTGCTAGTGGTTCTGCGTGGGGACAGGGAGGGGTCTCACCCCTCCACTTT
.	TRBV27	TRBJ1-2	.	CASSRGPTGPHGYTF	TGTGCCAGCAGTCGAGGACCAACAGGGCCGCATGGCTACACCTTC
.	TRBV25-1	TRBJ1-2	.	CASSEGKGTLYGYTF	TGTGCCAGCAGTGAGGGGAAAGGGACCCTCTATGGCTACACCTTC
.	TRBV3-1/TRBV3-2	TRBJ1-1	TRBD1	CASSYRGDTEAFF	TGTGCCAGCAGTTACAGGGGGGACACTGAAGCTTTCTTT
.	TRBV6-5	TRBJ2-7	.	CASSYSQGNYEQYF	TGTGCCAGCAGTTACTCGCAGGGGAACTACGAGCAGTACTTC
.	TRBV30	TRBJ1-2	TRBD1	CAWTSGQGDGYTF	TGTGCCTGGACCTCGGGACAGGGTGATGGCTACACCTTC
.	TRBV7-8	TRBJ1-2	.	CASSLMGRQVYGYTF	TGTGCCAGCAGCTTAATGGGACGACAGGTCTATGGCTACACCTTC
.	TRBV30	TRBJ1-6	.	CAWRIKGGVSPLHF	TGTGCCTGGAGAATAAAAGGGGGTGTATCACCCCTCCACTTT
.	TRBV3-1/TRBV3-2	TRBJ2-5	.	CASSRLGETQYF	TGTGCCAGCAGCCGGCTGGGCGAGACCCAGTACTTC
.	TRBV5-1	TRBJ2-3	.	CASSSWGQGVTDTQYF	TGCGCCAGCAGCTCCTGGGGGCAGGGCGTCACAGATACGCAGTATTTT
.	TRBV3-1/TRBV3-2	TRBJ1-2	TRBD1	CASSQTGQGIGYTF	TGTGCCAGCAGCCAAACTGGACAGGGGATCGGCTACACCTTC
.	TRBV18	TRBJ1-1	TRBD1	CASSPGQGNTEAFF	TGTGCCAGCTCACCCGGACAGGGGAACACTGAAGCTTTCTTT
.	TRBV3-1/TRBV3-2	TRBJ1-6	TRBD1	CASSQGTGLGSPLHF	TGTGCCAGCAGCCAAGGGACAGGGTTAGGTTCACCCCTCCACTTT
.	TRBV2	TRBJ2-7	TRBD2	CASTVWGGSSYEQYF	TGTGCCAGCACCGTATGGGGGGGAAGCTCCTACGAGCAGTACTTC
.	TRBV6-5	TRBJ1-2	.	CASSSQGGGYGYTF	TGTGCCAGCAGTTCACAGGGAGGAGGCTATGGCTACACCTTC
.	TRBV6-5	TRBJ2-2	TRBD2	CASRGVHTGELFF	TGTGCCAGCCGGGGGGTCCACACCGGGGAGCTGTTTTTT
.	TRBV27	TRBJ1-1	.	CASSLSRGNEAFF	TGTGCCAGCAGTTTAAGCAGAGGGAATGAAGCTTTCTTT
.	TRBV2	TRBJ2-5	.	CASSDDPGAQYF	TGTGCCAGCAGTGATGACCCAGGGGCCCAGTACTTC
.	TRBV29-1	TRBJ2-3	TRBD2	CSVGGLAALTDTQYF	TGCAGCGTAGGTGGACTAGCGGCACTCACAGATACGCAGTATTTT
.	TRBV5-1	TRBJ2-1	TRBD2	CASSETLADYNEQFF	TGCGCCAGCAGTGAGACACTAGCGGACTACAATGAGCAGTTCTTC
.	TRBV2	TRBJ1-2	.	CASTGTRYGYTF	TGTGCCAGCACTGGGACTCGCTATGGCTACACCTTC
.	TRBV15	TRBJ1-1	TRBD1	CATSGDSYPMPSKAFF	TGTGCCACCAGCGGGGACAGCTACCCAATGCCAAGCAAAGCTTTCTTT
.	TRBV12-3/TRBV12-4	TRBJ1-2	.	CASSLSGEGYTF	TGTGCCAGCAGTTTATCAGGGGAGGGCTACACCTTC
.	TRBV7-2	TRBJ1-6	TRBD1	CASSPGTGYNSPLHF	TGTGCCAGCAGCCCTGGGACAGGCTATAATTCACCCCTCCACTTT
.	TRBV7-2	TRBJ2-5	.	CASSSRLSLYQETQYF	TGTGCCAGCAGCTCTCGACTTTCCCTGTACCAAGAGACCCAGTACTTC
.	TRBV5-4	TRBJ1-2	.	CASSSKQGWDYGYTF	TGTGCCAGCAGCTCCAAACAGGGTTGGGATTATGGCTACACCTTC
.	TRBV27	TRBJ2-5	.	CASSLSGGGLETQYF	TGTGCCAGCAGTTTATCGGGGGGAGGTCTCGAGACCCAGTACTTC
.	TRBV19	TRBJ1-6	.	CATLDSDNSPLHF	TGTGCCACCCTGGACAGCGATAATTCACCCCTCCACTTT
.	TRBV7-9	TRBJ1-6	TRBD1	CASSSGTEGSPLHF	TGTGCCAGCAGCTCCGGGACAGAAGGATCACCCCTCCACTTT
.	TRBV5-1	TRBJ1-1	.	CASSWYMDTLNTEAFF	TGCGCCAGCAGCTGGTACATGGACACTTTGAACACTGAAGCTTTCTTT
.	TRBV18	TRBJ2-5	.	CASSPLVGSQETQYF	TGTGCCAGCTCCCCCTTGGTGGGGAGCCAAGAGACCCAGTACTTC
.	TRBV2	TRBJ1-6	.	CASSELGAGLNSPLHF	TGTGCCAGCAGTGAATTAGGGGCAGGGTTGAATTCACCCCTCCACTTT
.	TRBV19	TRBJ1-2	.	CASSIVWGRGYTF	TGTGCCAGTAGTATAGTCTGGGGGCGCGGCTACACCTTC
.	TRBV23-1	TRBJ1-2	.	CASSHLRGAEGYTF	TGCGCCAGCAGTCACCTCCGGGGGGCGGAAGGCTACACCTTC
.	TRBV11-2	TRBJ1-2	.	CASSLEALANYGYTF	TGTGCCAGCAGCTTAGAGGCCCTAGCTAACTATGGCTACACCTTC
.	TRBV11-2	TRBJ2-1	TRBD2	CASSLGTSDNEQFF	TGTGCCAGCAGCTTAGGGACTAGTGATAATGAGCAGTTCTTC
.	TRBV12-5	TRBJ1-2	TRBD1	CASGTTTGVRGYTF	TGTGCTAGTGGTACCACTACAGGGGTGCGTGGCTACACCTTC
.	TRBV2	TRBJ2-6	.	CASSFRDGVDSGANVLTF	TGTGCCAGCAGTTTTCGGGACGGTGTCGACTCTGGGGCCAACGTCCTGACTTTC
.	TRBV7-2	TRBJ2-5	.	CASSLDRGTQYF	TGTGCCAGCAGCTTAGACCGTGGGACCCAGTACTTC
many	TRBV12-5	TRBJ1-2	.	CASGDEWFGYTF	TGTGCTAGTGGTGACGAATGGTTCGGCTACACCTTC
.	TRBV7-3	TRBJ2-5	TRBD2	CASSASSGGYETQYF	TGTGCCAGCAGCGCGTCTAGCGGGGGCTATGAGACCCAGTACTTC
.	TRBV2	TRBJ1-1	.	CASSAETKAFF	TGTGCCAGCAGTGCCGAGACAAAAGCTTTCTTT
.	TRBV15	TRBJ1-1	.	CATSPSWAHLATEAFF	TGTGCCACCAGCCCCTCCTGGGCACACCTCGCCACTGAAGCTTTCTTT
.	TRBV19	TRBJ1-1	.	CATTLLNTEAFF	TGTGCCACTACCCTTCTGAACACTGAAGCTTTCTTT
.	TRBV5-1	TRBJ1-4	.	CASSLRDATNEKLFF	TGCGCCAGCAGCTTAAGGGATGCAACTAATGAAAAACTGTTTTTT
.	TRBV19	TRBJ2-2	.	CASTVQGGTGELFF	TGTGCCAGTACCGTCCAGGGGGGAACCGGGGAGCTGTTTTTT
.	TRBV30	TRBJ1-4	TRBD1	CAWSAGQALPEEKLFF	TGTGCCTGGAGTGCTGGACAGGCCCTCCCTGAGGAAAAACTGTTTTTT
.	TRBV7-9	TRBJ1-1	.	CASSSPGVKAFF	TGTGCCAGCAGCTCGCCTGGCGTTAAAGCTTTCTTT